The count of the clone carrying this T cell receptor beta chain is one. The record originates from a study of blood T cell repertoires in COVID-19. Study overall: Spain, Italy and the United States supplied samples that represented acute and convalescent COVID-19. PBMCs, B-cell-depleted T cells, or T cells were the source of the cDNA or gDNA that made up the material.

Per the original methods: Using reference gene primer amplification, nucleated cell counts were estimated. TCRdb keeps only in-frame clones here, not all; method: immunoSEQ multiplex PCR. V and J calls and clone size are as listed in that table; D and trimming were resolved from the DNA. The table records over 85,000 clones, about nine tenths of them present only once. The CDR3 is made up of 16 amino acids. CDR1 is SGHAT, CDR2 FQDESV, per germline (reference sequence). The V gene end was trimmed by 5 bases and the J gene end by 4 bases; junction bases not matched to a gene: 7. Source material: peripheral blood. This sequence was found in a male donor with acute or convalescent COVID-19. The rearrangement uses TRBV11-1 and TRBJ2-1, with 11 bases aligning to TRBD1. The CDR3 DNA sequence: TGTGCCAGCAGCCCGCGGACAGGGGGCGCTTACAATGAGCAGTTCTTC. This encodes CASSPRTGGAYNEQFF.